The subject of this entry is one T cell receptor beta chain. The data are from a study of cytomegalovirus exposure and HLA in healthy donors. The CDR3 is 15 amino acids. Between the trimmed V and J ends, which lost 2 bases and 1 base, there was a span of 11 bases. Germline loops: CDR1 MNHEY, CDR2 SMNVEV (reference sequence). Measured with immunoSEQ multiplex PCR; TCRdb has only the in-frame clones, and not every one. The table includes 100,000 to 150,000 clones, 89% detected once. The receptor comes from a woman between 18 and 30 years old in good health and CMV-seronegative. Sequenced input: PBMCs. The rearrangement uses TRBV27 and TRBJ1-1; D remains unclear. The DNA for the CDR3 is TGTGCCAGCAGTTTACTTGCACAAAGGAACACTGAAGCTTTCTTT. Its translation is CASSLLAQRNTEAFF.